Described below is a single T cell receptor (beta chain) sequence and its context. Its antigen is unidentified. Germline CDR1 reads SNHLY; CDR2 reads FYNNEI. The CDR3 extends over 15 amino acids. The V and J ends lost 2 bases and 9 bases, in that order; junction bases with no gene match: 4. The sample is drawn from a study of T-cell memory formation after mild COVID-19. About the study: There were largely donor-specific TCR clusters. Study-wide findings and caveats: The finding that pre-infection memory included some responding clones suggested that cross-reactive memory joined. Clones that contracted from day 15 to 85 had balanced CD4/CD8; later expanders were CD4+ biased.

With constant-segment primers, 5'RACE yielded cDNA libraries of TCR alpha and TCR beta that carried sample barcodes and UMIs. One entry per CDR3 protein results from TCRdb running MiXCR on the 5' RACE reads. The sample includes roughly 350,000 distinct CDR3 sequences, approximately 21% of them seen just once. The receptor comes from an adult woman who had mild COVID-19 (a few samples of this study predate the infection). Cell type and time point are not known. The V and J genes are TRBV2 and TRBJ1-6; 10 bases fit TRBD1. Sequences were obtained from PBMCs or a T cell subset sorted from them (not recorded which). The CDR3 sequence is CASSERQGAFSPLHF. In DNA, the CDR3 is TGTGCCAGCAGTGAAAGACAGGGGGCTTTTTCACCCCTCCACTTT.